This is a list of T cell receptor beta chains from one sample in a study of CD8+ T cells in alopecia areata. Libraries were prepared by immunoSEQ multiplex PCR; TCRdb keeps only in-frame clonotypes and omits some of them. The sample carries more than 90,000 clones, under 60% recorded once. The sample here was CD8+ T cells sorted from blood, taken at week 24, from a patient treated with tofacitinib. All receptors come from a human donor with alopecia areata. Both conserved end residues are part of each CDR3. The D gene is left open where the match is weak. Clone size, where shown, is once, few, many, or a class for clones that have expanded.

few	-	TRBV7-9	TRBJ2-7	TGTGCCAGCAGCGGAGACAGCTACGAGCAGTACTTC	CASSGDSYEQYF
-	TRBD1	TRBV4-1	TRBJ2-5	TGCGCCAGCAGCCAACACTCCGGGACAGGGAGCGAGACCCAGTACTTC	CASSQHSGTGSETQYF
-	-	TRBV5-6	TRBJ1-1	TGTGCCAGCAGCTCGGGGGCGCACACTGAAGCTTTCTTT	CASSSGAHTEAFF
once	-	TRBV5-6	TRBJ2-2	TGTGCCAGCAGCCTGCCCCAAGGATACACCGGGGAGCTGTTTTTT	CASSLPQGYTGELFF
-	-	TRBV7-3	TRBJ2-7	TGTGCCAGCAGCCTGGCGGGGGACAGAAGTTACGAGCAGTACTTC	CASSLAGDRSYEQYF
-	TRBD2	TRBV6-5	TRBJ2-7	TGTGCCAGCAGTTCCATCCCGGGACTATACGAGCAGTACTTC	CASSSIPGLYEQYF
few	-	TRBV30	TRBJ1-1	TGTGCCTGGAGTGGCCCTGGACAGCCGAACACTGAAGCTTTCTTT	CAWSGPGQPNTEAFF
few	-	TRBV6-4	TRBJ2-3	TGTGCCAGCAGTTACAGGATCACAGATACGCAGTATTTT	CASSYRITDTQYF
-	-	TRBV29-1	TRBJ2-3	TGCAGCGTTGTAGTTACAGATCAGAAAGATACGCAGTATTTT	CSVVVTDQKDTQYF
-	TRBD1	TRBV29-1	TRBJ2-1	TGCAGCGTTGGGAAGGGACAGGGATTCGATGAGCAGTTCTTC	CSVGKGQGFDEQFF
few	-	TRBV7-6	TRBJ1-3	TGTGCCAGCAGCTTGTGGGAGTCTGGAAACACCATATATTTT	CASSLWESGNTIYF
few	-	TRBV19	TRBJ1-1	TGTGCCAGTAGTATTTATGCGGACACTGAAGCTTTCTTT	CASSIYADTEAFF
few	-	TRBV10-3	TRBJ2-7	TGTGCCATCAGTCAAACCCGGGACTCGTCCTACGAGCAGTACTTC	CAISQTRDSSYEQYF
-	TRBD1	TRBV6-5	TRBJ1-1	TGTGCCAGCAGCCTCGACAGGGTCACTGAAGCTTTCTTT	CASSLDRVTEAFF
few	-	TRBV4-1	TRBJ2-7	TGCGCCAGCAGCCAAGAAAGGGGGGTTCCCTACGAGCAGTACTTC	CASSQERGVPYEQYF
few	-	TRBV29-1	TRBJ2-7	TGCAGCGTGATCCTGGGGCAGGAGGAGTCCTACGAGCAGTACTTC	CSVILGQEESYEQYF
-	TRBD1	TRBV23-1	TRBJ1-1	TGCGCCAGCAGTCAGGGGGGACAGGGGGCCACTGAAGCTTTCTTT	CASSQGGQGATEAFF
-	-	TRBV2	TRBJ1-2	TGTGCCAGCCAAAGGGAGGACTATGGCTACACCTTC	CASQREDYGYTF
-	-	TRBV11-2	TRBJ1-2	TGTGCCAGCAGCCCACGCCCCCGGGGATATGGCTACACCTTC	CASSPRPRGYGYTF
-	-	TRBV5-6	TRBJ2-7	TGTGCCAGCAGCGAGGAGGGGGATTCCAACGAGCAGTACTTC	CASSEEGDSNEQYF
-	-	TRBV27	TRBJ2-7	TGTGCCAGCAGTTTAACAGGGTACGAGCAGTACTTC	CASSLTGYEQYF
few	-	TRBV18	TRBJ2-7	TGTGCCAGCTCACCACCTCGGTCAGCCTACGAGCAGTACTTC	CASSPPRSAYEQYF
-	-	TRBV12-5	TRBJ2-1	TGTGCTAGTGGGGAACAGGACCCTGAGCAGTTCTTC	CASGEQDPEQFF
-	-	TRBV7-9	TRBJ1-5	TGTGCCAGCAGCTTCGGTTCTCCACCACAGCCCCAGCATTTT	CASSFGSPPQPQHF
once	TRBD1	TRBV7-9	TRBJ2-7	TGTGCCAGCAGCTTAAGCGGGACAGGGAGGTCCTACGAGCAGTACTTC	CASSLSGTGRSYEQYF
few	-	TRBV5-4	TRBJ2-5	TGTGCCAGCAGCACCACAGAGGAGGGCGGGGAGACCCAGTACTTC	CASSTTEEGGETQYF
few	TRBD1	TRBV27	TRBJ1-2	TGTGCCAGCAGTTTGGGACAGGGGGCGGGTGGCTACACCTTC	CASSLGQGAGGYTF
-	-	TRBV4-2	TRBJ2-3	TGTGCCAGCAGCCATTACGGGGGCACAGATACGCAGTATTTT	CASSHYGGTDTQYF
-	-	TRBV27	TRBJ2-6	TGTGCCAGCTCCCTAATAGCTTCTGGGGGGGCCAACGTCCTGACTTTC	CASSLIASGGANVLTF
-	-	TRBV18	TRBJ1-2	TGTGCCAGCTCACGACAAACAGGGTTCTATGGCTACACCTTC	CASSRQTGFYGYTF
-	TRBD1	TRBV27	TRBJ1-2	TGTGCCAGCAGCCCCCTCCCGGGACAGGTCTATGGCTACACCTTC	CASSPLPGQVYGYTF